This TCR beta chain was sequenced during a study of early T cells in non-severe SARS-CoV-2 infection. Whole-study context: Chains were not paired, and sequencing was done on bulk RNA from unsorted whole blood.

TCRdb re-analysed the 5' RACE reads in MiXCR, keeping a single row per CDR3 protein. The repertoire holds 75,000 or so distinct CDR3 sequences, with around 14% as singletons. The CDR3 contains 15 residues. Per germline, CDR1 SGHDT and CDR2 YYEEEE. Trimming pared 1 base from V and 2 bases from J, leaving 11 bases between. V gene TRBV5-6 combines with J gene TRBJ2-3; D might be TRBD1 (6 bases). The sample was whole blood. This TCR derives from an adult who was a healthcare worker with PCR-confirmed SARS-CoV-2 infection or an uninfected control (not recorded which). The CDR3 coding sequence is TGTGCCAGCAGCTTGACAGGGAGATACACAGATACGCAGTATTTT. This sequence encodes CASSLTGRYTDTQYF.